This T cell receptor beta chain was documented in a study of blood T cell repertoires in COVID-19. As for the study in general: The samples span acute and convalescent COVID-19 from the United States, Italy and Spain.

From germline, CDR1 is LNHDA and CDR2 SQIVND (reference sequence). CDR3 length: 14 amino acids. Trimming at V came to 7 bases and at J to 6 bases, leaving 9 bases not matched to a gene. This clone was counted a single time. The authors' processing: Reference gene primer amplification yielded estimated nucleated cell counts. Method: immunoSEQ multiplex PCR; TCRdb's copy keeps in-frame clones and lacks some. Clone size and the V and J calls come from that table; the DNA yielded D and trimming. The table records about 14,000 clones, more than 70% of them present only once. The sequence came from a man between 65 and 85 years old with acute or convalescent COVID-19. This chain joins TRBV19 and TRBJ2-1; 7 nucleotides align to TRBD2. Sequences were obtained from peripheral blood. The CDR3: CASKGMGTTNEQFF. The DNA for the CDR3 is TGTGCCAGTAAGGGCATGGGGACTACCAATGAGCAGTTCTTC.